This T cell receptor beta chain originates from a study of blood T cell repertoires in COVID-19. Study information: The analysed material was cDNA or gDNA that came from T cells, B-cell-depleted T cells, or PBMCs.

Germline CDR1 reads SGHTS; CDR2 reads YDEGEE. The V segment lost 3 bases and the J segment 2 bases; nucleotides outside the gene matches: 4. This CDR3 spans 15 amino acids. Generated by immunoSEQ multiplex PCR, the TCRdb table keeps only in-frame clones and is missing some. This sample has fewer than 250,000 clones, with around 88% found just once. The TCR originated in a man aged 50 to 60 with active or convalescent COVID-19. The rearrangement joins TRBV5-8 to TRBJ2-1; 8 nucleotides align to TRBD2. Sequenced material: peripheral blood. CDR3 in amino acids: CASSYGLATYNEQFF. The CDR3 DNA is TGTGCCAGCAGCTACGGACTAGCAACCTACAATGAGCAGTTCTTC.